These T cell receptor beta chains were read from a single sample in a study of Graves' ophthalmopathy and Graves' hyperthyroidism. From the multiplex PCR reads, TCRdb called clonotypes with MiXCR, one entry per CDR3 protein. The sample has roughly 420,000 distinct CDR3 sequences, around 20% seen once. Sequencing input: peripheral blood. The receptors come from a young woman with stable Graves' hyperthyroidism. CDR3s include the opening cysteine and the closing phenylalanine or tryptophan. The order of the fields is clone size, D gene, J gene, V gene, CDR3 DNA, CDR3 protein. The D gene is left open where the match is weak. Rows may omit the clone size; those that give it use once, few, many or a size class.

>many|.|TRBJ2-5|TRBV24-1
TGTGCCACCAGTGACCCTAGGACAGTCGGGGAGACCCAGTACTTC
CATSDPRTVGETQYF
>many|TRBD1|TRBJ2-5|TRBV15
TGTGCCACCAGCAGAGAAAGGACAGGGATGGAGACCCAGTACTTC
CATSRERTGMETQYF
>many|.|TRBJ1-2|TRBV19
TGTGCCAGTCTATCGGAGTACTATGGCTACACCTTC
CASLSEYYGYTF
>many|TRBD1|TRBJ2-5|TRBV7-9
TGTGCCAGCAGCTTAGTTCGATCTCGGACAGGGGATTTCCGAGAGACCCAGTACTTC
CASSLVRSRTGDFRETQYF
>many|.|TRBJ2-7|TRBV29-1
TGCAGCGTTGATCTGGGCAGGGACACCTACGAGCAGTACTTC
CSVDLGRDTYEQYF
>many|.|TRBJ2-7|TRBV7-9
TGTGCCAGCAGCACGTTCCCCAAAGGGCACGAGCAGTACTTC
CASSTFPKGHEQYF
>many|.|TRBJ2-7|TRBV7-9
TGTGCCAGCAGCTTAGTTAACGAGCAGTACTTC
CASSLVNEQYF
>.|.|TRBJ1-3|TRBV7-3
TGTGCCACCCAGCTTACAATGAGACGCTCTGGAAACACCATATATTTT
CATQLTMRRSGNTIYF
>many|TRBD2|TRBJ2-7|TRBV27
TGTGCCAGCAGTTTAAGTACGGGAGGGTCCTACGAGCAGTACTTC
CASSLSTGGSYEQYF
>many|TRBD2|TRBJ2-7|TRBV20-1
TGCAGTGCAACACTAGCGGGAGTCTACGAGCAGTACTTC
CSATLAGVYEQYF
>once|.|TRBJ2-5|TRBV5-1
TGCGCCAGCAGCAGAGGGTCTTCAGGTAGAGAGACCCAGTACTTC
CASSRGSSGRETQYF
>many|.|TRBJ1-1|TRBV7-7
TGTGCTAGCAGCTTCAGATTAGACACTGAAGCTTTCTTT
CASSFRLDTEAFF
>many|TRBD1|TRBJ2-4|TRBV12-3/TRBV12-4
TGTGCCAGCAGTTCAGGGGGCTTTCGGTCAAACATTCAGTACTTC
CASSSGGFRSNIQYF
>.|.|TRBJ2-7|TRBV7-3
TGTGCCAGCAGCCAAACGCCACAGGGTCGCCTGGACGAGCAGTACTTC
CASSQTPQGRLDEQYF
>many|.|TRBJ1-2|TRBV12-3/TRBV12-4
TGTGCCAGCAGTTTTAACGGAAACTATGGCTACACCTTC
CASSFNGNYGYTF
>.|.|TRBJ2-7|TRBV7-2
TGTGCCAGCAGCTTAGGTCTGACTCCCTACGAGCAGTACTTC
CASSLGLTPYEQYF
>many|.|TRBJ2-7|TRBV7-9
TGTGCCAGCAGCTTGCAGGTTACCTACGAGCAGTACTTC
CASSLQVTYEQYF
>many|.|TRBJ2-7|TRBV6-2/TRBV6-3
TGTGCCAGCAGTTATGTGGCCAGAGTCGGCGAGCAGTACTTC
CASSYVARVGEQYF
>many|.|TRBJ1-2|TRBV2
TGTGCCAGCAGTGAGGTATTGCTCTATGGCTACACCTTC
CASSEVLLYGYTF
>many|TRBD2|TRBJ2-2|TRBV29-1
TGCAGCGTTGGGGGGGGACTACTCCCCACCGGGGAGCTGTTTTTT
CSVGGGLLPTGELFF
>many|.|TRBJ2-5|TRBV6-5
TGTGCCAGCTGGCGGAGCCGGTCCGGAGAGACCCAGTACTTC
CASWRSRSGETQYF
>.|.|TRBJ1-6|TRBV12-3/TRBV12-4
TGTGCCAGCAGGGGGGGAGGAATCAGAACGTTTTCACCCCTCCACTTT
CASRGGGIRTFSPLHF
>.|TRBD1|TRBJ2-2|TRBV11-2
TGTGCCAGCATCCACGGACAGGGTTTCGGGGAGCTGTTTTTT
CASIHGQGFGELFF
>.|.|TRBJ1-2|TRBV6-5
TGTGCCAGCAGTTACGAGCCAGGGAGGTATGGCTACACCTTC
CASSYEPGRYGYTF
>few|TRBD1|TRBJ2-2|TRBV24-1
TGTGCCACCAGATCCGGGACAGGGGGCGGGGGCACCGGGGAGCTGTTTTTT
CATRSGTGGGGTGELFF
>many|.|TRBJ1-1|TRBV6-5
TGTGCCAGCAGTTACTCGAAACAGGTGAACACTGAAGCTTTCTTT
CASSYSKQVNTEAFF
>.|.|TRBJ2-2|TRBV28
TGTGCCGTTGCAAGAGGGTTAGGAGCCGGGGAGCTGTTTTTT
CAVARGLGAGELFF
>few|.|TRBJ2-5|TRBV12-3/TRBV12-4
TGTGCCAGCAGGGGCACGGGGCCCCAAGAGACCCAGTACTTC
CASRGTGPQETQYF
>many|.|TRBJ2-2|TRBV6-1
TGTGCCAGCAGTGAAAATATAGAGGGCGGGGAGCTGTTTTTT
CASSENIEGGELFF
>many|.|TRBJ2-7|TRBV10-2
TGCGCCAGCAGTGATTGGGGCTACGAGCAGTACTTC
CASSDWGYEQYF
>many|.|TRBJ1-5|TRBV6-2/TRBV6-3
TGTGCCAGCAGTCCTGCCAGGGGAAATCAGCCCCAGCATTTT
CASSPARGNQPQHF
>many|.|TRBJ1-1|TRBV20-1
TGCAGTGCTAGACACATGAACACTGAAGCTTTCTTT
CSARHMNTEAFF
>.|.|TRBJ1-1|TRBV6-5
TGTGCCAGCCTTTCTCGAGGGGGACGGACTGAAGCTTTCTTT
CASLSRGGRTEAFF
>many|TRBD2|TRBJ2-7|TRBV4-1
TGCGCCAGCAGCCAAGATATGGTACGACTAGCCTACTACGAGCAGTACTTC
CASSQDMVRLAYYEQYF
>many|TRBD2|TRBJ2-7|TRBV27
TGTGCCAGCAGTCTCGCGGGAGGGACAGTCGAGCAGTACTTC
CASSLAGGTVEQYF
>.|.|TRBJ1-2|TRBV12-3/TRBV12-4
TGTGCCAGCAGTCCCGGGGACCGACGAAACTATGGCTACACCTTC
CASSPGDRRNYGYTF
>few|TRBD1|TRBJ1-6|TRBV12-3/TRBV12-4
TGTGCCAGCAGTGCTGGGACAGCTAATCCACCCCTCCACTTT
CASSAGTANPPLHF
>many|.|TRBJ1-6|TRBV28
TGTGCCAGCACCCAAGGAGGGACCGGTAATTCACCCCTCCACTTT
CASTQGGTGNSPLHF
>many|TRBD1|TRBJ2-6|TRBV20-1
TGCAGTGCTCCCAGGACAGGGTGGGATGGGGCCAACGTCCTGACTTTC
CSAPRTGWDGANVLTF
>.|TRBD1|TRBJ2-7|TRBV6-5
TGTGCCAGCAGTTTAACACAGGGGGCTCCCTACGAGCAGTACTTC
CASSLTQGAPYEQYF
>.|.|TRBJ1-6|TRBV18
TGTGCCAGCTCCCGAGCAGACAGGTCATATTCACCCCTCCACTTT
CASSRADRSYSPLHF
>many|.|TRBJ1-3|TRBV29-1
TGCAGCGTTGCAGTCCCGTACTCTGGAAACACCATATATTTT
CSVAVPYSGNTIYF
>many|.|TRBJ1-2|TRBV27
TGTGCCAGCAGTTTAGACTTCCGTCGTGGTGGCTACACCTTC
CASSLDFRRGGYTF
>many|.|TRBJ2-7|TRBV11-2
TGTGCCAGCAGCTTAGATTGGCAGAGGCTGGTTACCTACGAGCAGTACTTC
CASSLDWQRLVTYEQYF
>.|.|TRBJ1-1|TRBV12-3/TRBV12-4
TGTGCCAGCAGCAATGGATCGTTGAACACTGAAGCTTTCTTT
CASSNGSLNTEAFF
>many|TRBD1|TRBJ2-5|TRBV5-1
TGCGCCAGCAGAGGGACAGGATCCATTCAAGAGACCCAGTACTTC
CASRGTGSIQETQYF
>.|.|TRBJ2-7|TRBV6-2/TRBV6-3
TGTGCCAGCAACCCCACATGGAGCTCCTACGAGCAGTACTTC
CASNPTWSSYEQYF
>many|.|TRBJ2-5|TRBV24-1
TGTGCCACCAGTGAACCAGGTGCGATTAACCAAGAGACCCAGTACTTC
CATSEPGAINQETQYF
>many|.|TRBJ2-7|TRBV7-2
TGTGCCAGCAGCCCGTCTGGGAGAGAGCAGTACTTC
CASSPSGREQYF
>medium-sized|TRBD1|TRBJ1-2|TRBV12-3/TRBV12-4
TGTGCCAGCAGTTTAGGGGACAGTCGCTTCTATGGCTACACCTTC
CASSLGDSRFYGYTF
>many|.|TRBJ2-7|TRBV13
TGTGCCAGTGGGGCGGTGGAAGCCTACGAGCAGTACTTC
CASGAVEAYEQYF
>many|.|TRBJ2-7|TRBV29-1
TGCAGCGTTGAAGGAGGGGTCCGCGCCCCTGGCTACGAGCAGTACTTC
CSVEGGVRAPGYEQYF
>.|TRBD2|TRBJ2-5|TRBV7-2
TGTGCCAGCAGCGCCGCACTAGCGGGAGGAGTAAAGACCCAGTACTTC
CASSAALAGGVKTQYF
>many|TRBD1|TRBJ2-7|TRBV28
TGTGCCAGCAGTTCGCCCGGGACAGGGATCTACGAGCAGTACTTC
CASSSPGTGIYEQYF
>.|.|TRBJ2-5|TRBV7-3
TGTGCCAGCAGCTTAACGGTGGCAGGCCAAGAGACCCAGTACTTC
CASSLTVAGQETQYF
>many|.|TRBJ1-1|TRBV25-1
TGTGCCAGCAGTGAATATGGGGAGGTCACTGAAGCTTTCTTT
CASSEYGEVTEAFF